The subject of this entry is one T cell receptor beta chain. The antigen is unknown. From germline, CDR1 is SGHAT and CDR2 FQNNGV. Trimming removed 7 bases from V and 5 bases from J, with 15 bases in between. There are 13 residues in the CDR3. TCRdb processed the 5' RACE reads anew with MiXCR; each CDR3 protein has one entry. The sample lists about 560,000 distinct CDR3 sequences; about 20% were seen once. This entry is derived from a study of T-cell memory formation after mild COVID-19. Study results and limitations: Mainly CM and EM harbored the contracting CD4+ clones; mainly EMRA harbored the CD8+ ones. Whereas later expanders leaned CD4+, clones contracting day 15 to 85 showed a balanced CD4/CD8 makeup.

The source material was PBMCs or a T cell subset sorted from them (not recorded which). The receptor was isolated from an adult woman who had mild COVID-19 (a few samples of this study predate the infection). Cell type and time point are not known. This chain links TRBV11-2 with TRBJ2-7, with D uncertain. The CDR3 bases are TGTGCCAGCAACGTATACGGGTCCCACGAGCAGTACTTC. Amino acids: CASNVYGSHEQYF. The full variable domain, in which reference TRBV11-2 and TRBJ2-7 provide the parts outside the CDR3, is EAGVAQSPRYKIIEKRQSVAFWCNPISGHATLYWYQQILGQGPKLLIQFQNNGVVDDSQLPKDRFSAERLKGVDSTLKIQPAKLEDSAVYLCASNVYGSHEQYFGPGTRLTVT.